This TCR beta chain was recovered during a study of cytomegalovirus exposure and HLA in healthy donors (dated by TCRdb to 2015 to 2018). In terms of the full investigation: The 650 to 750 repertoires of the first cohort and the 120 validation repertoires were produced on the same platform, according to a later analysis. The aim of the study was to test whether cataloging public T cell receptors could identify signatures of past pathogen exposure. Along with the roughly 700-subject first cohort, a separate validation cohort of around 120 different subjects was used. The study combined high-throughput TCR immunosequencing, statistical association of individual TCRs with disease status, and machine learning to predict cytomegalovirus infection status.

Paper-wide results and their limitations: Across donors, most TCR sequences were observed very rarely, whereas some public TCRs were present in many individuals. It was suggested by the authors that the approach could potentially be generalized to other disease states and immunological phenotypes. In the study, some 160 TCR beta chains were listed as associated with cytomegalovirus. Three of the identified cytomegalovirus-associated TCR beta chains were confirmed in vitro to be specific for cytomegalovirus antigens. Cytomegalovirus status was reported to be diagnosed by the classifier with high specificity and sensitivity in both the original and validation cohorts. Of the cluster scores, roughly 95% were above 0 in a later analysis, which found that TCRs clustered in the first cohort also tended to co-occur in the approximately 130 validation repertoires. A later analysis had no HLA typing for the validation cohort, so co-occurrence there was scored across all 130 or so repertoires.

As for this clone: It has no known antigen specificity. No quality values exist for individual bases; no much larger clone is one base distant.

The receptor library was made with the immunoSEQ multiplex PCR assay. As for the original processing: To diagnose cytomegalovirus status from the catalog of TCR beta chain sequences, a statistical classification framework was built. The table comes from immuneACCESS by way of TCRdb, which keeps in-frame sequences with V and J called. Part of the clones is missing from these tables; in studies checked, under half for an unresolved V gene and the rest for unknown reasons. For V, J and clone size, that table is used; D and trimming come from the DNA. Present in this sample are some 250,000 clones, about nine tenths of which were seen just once. The top ten clones comprise just over 3% of the sample. The donors were included in the validation cohort of around 120 subjects, a group kept apart from the approximately 690-subject first cohort. Sequences SGHNT (CDR1) and YENEEA (CDR2) are obtained from the germline V gene. V ends up 3 bases short and J 0 bases short, with an unmatched junction base count of 0. The CDR3 starts with the cysteine, ends with the phenylalanine, and has 15 residues. Here the CDR3 DNA is all that survives: 45 bases in frame from base 1.

Recombination connected TRBV11-3 to TRBJ2-1; 9 junctional bases match TRBD2. This sequence originates from a woman aged 25 to 39 in good health and CMV-seronegative. The material sequenced was PBMCs. The CDR3 amino acid sequence is: CASSFSGSSYNEQFF. The nucleotide sequence is given as TGTGCCAGCAGCTTTAGCGGGAGCTCCTACAATGAGCAGTTCTTC.